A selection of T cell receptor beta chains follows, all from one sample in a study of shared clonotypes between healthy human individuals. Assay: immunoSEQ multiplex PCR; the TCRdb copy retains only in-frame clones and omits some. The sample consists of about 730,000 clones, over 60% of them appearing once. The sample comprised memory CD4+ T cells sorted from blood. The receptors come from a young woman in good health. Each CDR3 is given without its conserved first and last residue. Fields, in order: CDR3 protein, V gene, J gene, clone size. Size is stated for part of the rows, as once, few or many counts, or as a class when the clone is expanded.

ASSGLGTSLTQY	TRBV9	TRBJ2-3	NA
ASIRDSANTEAF	TRBV6-5	TRBJ1-1	NA
ASGLEYGDEQF	TRBV12-5	TRBJ2-1	few
ASGRREGDTGELF	TRBV19	TRBJ2-2	few
ASSSQPTSGRAAGEQF	TRBV11-3	TRBJ2-1	NA
ASSPTPRASGSEEQY	TRBV5-1	TRBJ2-7	NA
ASSNVLRTGIYEQY	TRBV21-1	NA	once
ASSLRSGSSYEQY	TRBV7-2	TRBJ2-7	NA
ASSTTSQPQH	TRBV18	TRBJ1-5	NA
ASSSEQGDQPQH	TRBV6-4	TRBJ1-5	NA
AGDKSDEKLF	TRBV6-7	TRBJ1-4	NA
AISDSQGARETQY	TRBV10-3	TRBJ2-5	few
ASSPPAGGLDEQF	TRBV25-1	TRBJ2-1	many
ASSSLGGRNYGYT	TRBV7-2	TRBJ1-2	NA
ASSLTTTNTGELF	TRBV7-6	TRBJ2-2	NA
VWGIAWFEGYSNQPQH	TRBV19	TRBJ1-5	NA
ASRDKRPGGYT	TRBV19	TRBJ1-2	few
SVPRALRFNYEQY	TRBV29-1	TRBJ2-7	NA
ASSPRQGGNQPQH	TRBV11-2	TRBJ1-5	NA
ASSGQRESSYNEQF	TRBV7-9	TRBJ2-1	NA
ASKGTTENYEQY	TRBV7-2	TRBJ2-7	NA
ASSSTSGRVYEQY	TRBV7-8	TRBJ2-7	NA
ASSPRGLTTSGANVLT	TRBV7-3	TRBJ2-6	NA
ASSPSPEGSSGYEQY	TRBV18	TRBJ2-7	NA
ASSPRPGRPGELF	TRBV27	TRBJ2-2	NA
ASSQDPGGAGQPQH	TRBV4-1	TRBJ1-5	NA
ASSQGQGNQPQH	TRBV2	TRBJ1-5	NA
ASSVGDGNNEQF	TRBV6-4	TRBJ2-1	NA
ASSKGTSGSYEQY	TRBV7-8	TRBJ2-7	few
ASSGVLGNEQF	TRBV18	TRBJ2-1	NA
ASSQEGQGYQPQH	TRBV4-2	TRBJ1-5	NA
ASSATGSEQY	TRBV19	TRBJ2-7	NA
ASSERRLAGEYNEQF	TRBV25-1	TRBJ2-1	NA
ASSHRGSNEKLF	TRBV7-6	TRBJ1-4	many
ASSLSTGLASDEQY	TRBV7-6	TRBJ2-7	NA
ASRSPGELF	TRBV5-1	TRBJ2-2	NA
AWSGMGTGRDEQY	TRBV30	TRBJ2-7	NA
ASSLASGTDVSTEAF	TRBV11-1	TRBJ1-1	NA
SVAGAYEQY	TRBV20-1	TRBJ2-7	NA
ASSLGTSAYEQY	TRBV9	TRBJ2-7	NA
ASSPTGVEGYT	TRBV18	TRBJ1-2	NA
ASSPGTAQETQY	TRBV6-6	TRBJ2-5	NA
ASLDRGGDIMNTEAF	TRBV6-4	TRBJ1-1	once
SVQTGGTEAF	TRBV29-1	TRBJ1-1	once
ASSGAQPQETQY	TRBV5-4	TRBJ2-5	NA
ASSLGISESSNEKLF	TRBV7-9	TRBJ1-4	NA
ASSLGRGTDTQY	TRBV5-6	TRBJ2-3	few
ASSPQSSRTDTQY	TRBV7-3	TRBJ2-3	few
ASSRDPGPYEQY	TRBV5-1	TRBJ2-7	once
ASSRTFRGNNEQF	TRBV6-5	TRBJ2-1	NA
ASSLDPGPYNEQF	TRBV11-3	TRBJ2-1	NA
ASSQGPASGRTNEQF	TRBV4-1	TRBJ2-1	NA
AWSPLSADTQY	TRBV30	TRBJ2-3	NA
ASTRDRGSEKLF	TRBV2	TRBJ1-4	NA